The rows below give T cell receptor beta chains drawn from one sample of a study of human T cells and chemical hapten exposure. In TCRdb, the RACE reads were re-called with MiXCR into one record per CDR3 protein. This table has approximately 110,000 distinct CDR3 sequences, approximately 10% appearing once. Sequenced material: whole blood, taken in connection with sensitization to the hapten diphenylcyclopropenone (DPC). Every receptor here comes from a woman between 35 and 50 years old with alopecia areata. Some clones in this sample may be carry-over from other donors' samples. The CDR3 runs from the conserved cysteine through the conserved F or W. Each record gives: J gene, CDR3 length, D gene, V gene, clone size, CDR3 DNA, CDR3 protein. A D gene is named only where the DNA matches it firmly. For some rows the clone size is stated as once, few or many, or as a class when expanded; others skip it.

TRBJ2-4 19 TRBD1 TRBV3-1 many TGTGCCAGCAGCCTCGCCTATGCGGGACAGGGGGTTGCCAAAAACATTCAGTACTTC CASSLAYAGQGVAKNIQYF
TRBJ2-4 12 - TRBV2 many TGTGCCAGCAGTGAACAGCGAAACATTCAGTACTTC CASSEQRNIQYF
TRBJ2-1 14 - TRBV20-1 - TGCAGTGCTCCAAGGCCGGGGGTTAGCAATGAGCAGTTCTTC CSAPRPGVSNEQFF
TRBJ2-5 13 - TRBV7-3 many TGTGCCAGCAGCCGGCGCGAGGGGGAGACCCAGTACTTC CASSRREGETQYF
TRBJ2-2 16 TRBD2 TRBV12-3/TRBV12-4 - TGTGCCAGCGGGACTAGCGGAGGGACGAACACCGGGGAGCTGTTTTTT CASGTSGGTNTGELFF
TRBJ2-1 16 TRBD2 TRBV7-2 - TGTGCCAGCAGCTTAGCCGGGGGGAGTCGCCACAATGAGCAGTTCTTC CASSLAGGSRHNEQFF
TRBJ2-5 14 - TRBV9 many TGTGCCAGCAGCCTCGCCAGCCTGGGAGAGACCCAGTACTTC CASSLASLGETQYF
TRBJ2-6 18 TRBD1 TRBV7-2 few TGTGCCAGCAGCCACCGGGACAGGGGGCTTAGTGGGGCCAACGTCCTGACTTTC CASSHRDRGLSGANVLTF
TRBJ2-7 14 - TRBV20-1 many TGCAGTGCTAGAGGGGTCAAGGGAGGCTACGAGCAGTACTTC CSARGVKGGYEQYF
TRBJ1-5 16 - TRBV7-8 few TGTGCCAGCACCGTTGAAGCAGGGTTGAGCAATCAGCCCCAGCATTTT CASTVEAGLSNQPQHF
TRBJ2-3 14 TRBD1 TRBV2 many TGTGCCAGCAGCGGTGGACAGGGCACAGATACGCAGTATTTT CASSGGQGTDTQYF
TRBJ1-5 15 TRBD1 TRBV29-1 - TGCAGCGTTGGAGGGGGACAGGGGGCTAATCAGCCCCAGCATTTT CSVGGGQGANQPQHF
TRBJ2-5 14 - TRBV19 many TGTGCCAGTAGGCTAACAGGGAATGGGGAGACCCAGTACTTC CASRLTGNGETQYF
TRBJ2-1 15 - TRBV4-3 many TGCGCCAGCAGCCAAGATAACAGACCAGACAATGAGCAGTTCTTC CASSQDNRPDNEQFF
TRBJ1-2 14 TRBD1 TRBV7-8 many TGTGCCAGCAGCTTATCCCGGGACAGTTATGGCTACACCTTC CASSLSRDSYGYTF
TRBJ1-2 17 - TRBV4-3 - TGCGCCAGCAGCCAAGAGCCCCCTGGTGCAGGGCGGGATGGCTACACCTTC CASSQEPPGAGRDGYTF
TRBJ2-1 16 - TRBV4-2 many TGTGCCAGCAGCCAAGAGTCACGCTTTACGCCCAGTGAGCAGTTCTTC CASSQESRFTPSEQFF
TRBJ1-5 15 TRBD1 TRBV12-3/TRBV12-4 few TGTGCCAGCACCTCGGTCTCAGGGGGGGTTCAGCCCCAGCATTTT CASTSVSGGVQPQHF
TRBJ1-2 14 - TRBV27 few TGTGCCAGCAGCCGGGACGGTCTTAACTATGGCTACACCTTC CASSRDGLNYGYTF
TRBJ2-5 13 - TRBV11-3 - TGTGCCAGCAGCTCGGGCCCCCTCGGGACCCAGTACTTC CASSSGPLGTQYF
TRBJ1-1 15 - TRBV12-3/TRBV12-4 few TGTGCCAGCATCCGGGGGGCAGGGTCTGGGACTGAAGCTTTCTTT CASIRGAGSGTEAFF
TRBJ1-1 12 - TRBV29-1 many TGCAGCGTTGACGTAGGGGCCAGAGAAGCTTTCTTT CSVDVGAREAFF